Below, one T cell receptor beta chain is given with its context. Likely unrecorded immune exposures existed in these nominally healthy donors. This sample is part of a study of cytomegalovirus exposure and HLA in healthy donors. This CDR3 spans 17 amino acids. V gave up 4 bases and J gave up 4 bases; unmatched junction bases: 15. Germline CDR1 is SGHKS and CDR2 is YYEKEE (reference sequence). PCR involved 60 Vbeta and 13 Jbeta primers. Using immunoSEQ multiplex PCR, the repertoire was profiled, and TCRdb retains in-frame clones only, with some absent. The sample carries about 140,000 clones, 60% to 80% recorded once.

The chain recombines TRBV5-5 with TRBJ1-2, with 8 bases lining up with TRBD1. The TCR comes from a woman under 40 in good health and CMV-seronegative. The sample comprised PBMCs. CDR3 coding DNA: TGTGCCAGCAGCCCCCGGGCAGGGGGCGGAGTAGGCTATGGCTACACCTTC. Translated: CASSPRAGGGVGYGYTF.